This TCR beta chain was retrieved from a study of blood T cell repertoires in COVID-19. This clone has more than one count but fewer than ten. Using immunoSEQ multiplex PCR, the repertoire was profiled, and TCRdb retains in-frame clones only, with some absent. There are roughly 120,000 clones in the sample; 75% to 90% occur only once, and just under 30% lies in the top ten. Germline CDR1 is MDHEN and CDR2 is SYDVKM. The CDR3 consists of 14 residues. Trimming shortened V by 7 bases and J by 2 bases, and 13 bases separated the two germline ends. This receptor was taken from a woman aged 70-85 years with acute or convalescent COVID-19. V gene TRBV28 combines with J gene TRBJ2-3; a weak D match, TRBD1 (6 bases). The sequencing sample was made of peripheral blood. The CDR3 sequence: CASTTGPPTDTQYF. CDR3 nucleotides: TGTGCCAGCACGACAGGACCCCCCACAGATACGCAGTATTTT. The full variable domain, in which reference TRBV28 and TRBJ2-3 provide the parts outside the CDR3, is DVKVTQSSRYLVKRTGEKVFLECVQDMDHENMFWYRQDPGLGLRLIYFSYDVKMKEKGDIPEGYSVSREKKERFSLILESASTNQTSMYLCASTTGPPTDTQYFGPGTRLTVL.